This record concerns one T cell receptor beta chain sequence. Its matching antigen is unknown. The study ran its PCR with 60 Vbeta and 13 Jbeta primers. The data were produced by immunoSEQ multiplex PCR, yet TCRdb's version contains in-frame clones alone and is incomplete. The sample includes about 63,000 clones, 73% of them seen just once. The data belong to a study of cytomegalovirus exposure and HLA in healthy donors. Notes on the study in general: In an earlier analysis, productive rearrangement rates for most beta V segments clustered near 87% or 30%.

The sequence was obtained from a man aged 50 to 60 in good health and CMV-seronegative. Sequencing used PBMCs.

As DNA, the CDR3 is TGCGCCAGCAGCTTGGCCGGCGGGGGGGGCACAGATACGCAGTATTTT. It translates to CASSLAGGGGTDTQYF. The chain links TRBV5-1 to TRBJ2-3; 9 positions match TRBD2. The CDR3 covers 16 residues. Germline trimming cut 0 bases from V and 1 base from J; bases unmatched to any gene: 3. Looked up from germline, CDR1 is SGHRS and CDR2 is YFSETQ.